This paragraph reports one T cell receptor (beta chain). This clonotype has more than one count but fewer than ten. What this receptor recognizes is not known. Base qualities are not at hand, and no much larger clone is one base apart. This sample is part of a study of response to subunit inactivated influenza vaccine (dated by TCRdb to the late 2010s). In terms of the full investigation: Deep quantitative T cell receptor repertoire profiling was used in the study to track responses to a trivalent subunit inactivated influenza vaccine. General conclusions and limits of the study: It was suggested by the authors that each seasonal influenza vaccination may recruit only a limited number of new T cells.

To prepare the library, RT-PCR was applied. For sequencing, an Illumina HiSeq 2500 was employed. TCRdb reran the public reads through fastp at Q25 and MiXCR, keeping productive beta chains. Each CDR3 protein appears once, grouped with its most common genes and DNA. The sample profile shows hundreds of thousands of distinct CDR3 sequences; 11% to 15% of them were found once. The ten largest clones take up 5.5% to 7% of the sample. Here V drops 2 bases and J drops 7 bases, and the junction holds 9 bases not matched to any gene. The CDR3 measures 16 amino acids from cysteine to phenylalanine. The entry retains the CDR3 DNA only, 48 bases that are in frame from base 1. CDR1 and CDR2, per the germline V gene, are SGHTA and FQGNSA.

The input for sequencing was PBMCs from blood, taken around 15 days before vaccination. This sequence originates from a man aged 45-65 years who received an inactivated influenza vaccine. Donor details come from another sample of the same person, matched by shared clones. Rearrangement joined TRBV7-2 to TRBJ2-4; the central 9 bases match TRBD1. The DNA reads TGTGCCAGCAGCTTAATGGGTTTAGGGACAGGGAACATTCAGTACTTC. Translated, this is CASSLMGLGTGNIQYF. The full variable domain, completed from the reference TRBV7-2 and TRBJ2-4 proteins outside the CDR3, reads GAGVSQSPSNKVTEKGKDVELRCDPISGHTALYWYRQSLGQGLEFLIYFQGNSAPDKSGLPSDRFSAERTGGSVSTLTIQRTQQEDSAVYLCASSLMGLGTGNIQYFGAGTRLSVL.